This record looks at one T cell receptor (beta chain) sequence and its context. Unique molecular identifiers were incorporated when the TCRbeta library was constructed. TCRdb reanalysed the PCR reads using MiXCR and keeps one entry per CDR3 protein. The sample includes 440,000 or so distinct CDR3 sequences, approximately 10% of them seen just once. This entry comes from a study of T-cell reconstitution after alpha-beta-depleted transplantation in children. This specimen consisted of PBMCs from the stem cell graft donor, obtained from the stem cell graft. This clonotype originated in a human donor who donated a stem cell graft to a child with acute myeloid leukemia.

The CDR3 is CASSPGTGLSQETQYF. CDR3 sequence (DNA): TGTGCCAGCAGCCCCGGGACAGGTTTGTCCCAAGAGACCCAGTACTTC. V gene TRBV28 combines with J gene TRBJ2-5, with 8 bases identical to TRBD1. This CDR3 is built from 16 residues. The germline V gene encodes CDR1 MDHEN and CDR2 SYDVKM. The V segment lost 6 bases and the J segment 1 base; nucleotides outside the gene matches: 10. Looking up the rest from reference TRBV28 and TRBJ2-5 gives the full variable domain: DVKVTQSSRYLVKRTGEKVFLECVQDMDHENMFWYRQDPGLGLRLIYFSYDVKMKEKGDIPEGYSVSREKKERFSLILESASTNQTSMYLCASSPGTGLSQETQYFGPGTRLLVL.